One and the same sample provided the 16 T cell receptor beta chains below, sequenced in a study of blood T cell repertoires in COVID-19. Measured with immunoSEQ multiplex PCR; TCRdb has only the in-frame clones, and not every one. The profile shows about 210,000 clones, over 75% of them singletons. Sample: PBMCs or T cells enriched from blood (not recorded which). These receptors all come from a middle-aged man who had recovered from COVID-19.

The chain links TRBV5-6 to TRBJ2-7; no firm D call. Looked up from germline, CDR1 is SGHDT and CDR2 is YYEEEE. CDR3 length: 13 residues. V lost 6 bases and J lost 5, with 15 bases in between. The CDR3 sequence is CASNRVQNHEQYF. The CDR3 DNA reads TGTGCCAGCAATCGTGTGCAGAACCACGAGCAGTACTTC. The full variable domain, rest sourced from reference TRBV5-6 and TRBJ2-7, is DAGVTQSPTHLIKTRGQQVTLRCSPKSGHDTVSWYQQALGQGPQFIFQYYEEEERQRGNFPDRFSGHQFPNYSSELNVNALLLGDSALYLCASNRVQNHEQYFGPGTRLTVT.

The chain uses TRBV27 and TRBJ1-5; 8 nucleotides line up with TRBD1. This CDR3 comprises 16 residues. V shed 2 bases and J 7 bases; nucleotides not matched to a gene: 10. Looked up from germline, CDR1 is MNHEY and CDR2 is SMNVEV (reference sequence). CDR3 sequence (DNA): TGTGCCAGCAGTTTAGGGTTTGACAGGGGTCGACAGCCCCAGCATTTT. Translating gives CASSLGFDRGRQPQHF.

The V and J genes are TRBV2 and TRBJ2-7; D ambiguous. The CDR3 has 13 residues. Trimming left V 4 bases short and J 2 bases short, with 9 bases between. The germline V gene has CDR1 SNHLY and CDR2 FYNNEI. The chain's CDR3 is CASSVPGPYEQYF. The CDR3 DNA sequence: TGTGCCAGCAGTGTACCCGGTCCCTACGAGCAGTACTTC.

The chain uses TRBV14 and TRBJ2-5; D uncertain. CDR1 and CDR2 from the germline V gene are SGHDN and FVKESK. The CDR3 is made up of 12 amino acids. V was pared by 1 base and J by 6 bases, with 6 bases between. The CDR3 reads CASSQGWQTQYF. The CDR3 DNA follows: TGTGCCAGCAGCCAAGGGTGGCAGACCCAGTACTTC. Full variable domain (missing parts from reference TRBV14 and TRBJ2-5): EAGVTQFPSHSVIEKGQTVTLRCDPISGHDNLYWYRRVMGKEIKFLLHFVKESKQDESGMPNNRFLAERTGGTYSTLKVQPAELEDSGVYFCASSQGWQTQYFGPGTRLLVL.

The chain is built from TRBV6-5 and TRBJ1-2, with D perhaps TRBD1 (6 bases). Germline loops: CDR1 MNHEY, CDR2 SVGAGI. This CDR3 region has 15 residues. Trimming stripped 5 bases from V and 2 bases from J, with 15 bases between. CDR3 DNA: TGTGCCAGCAGTCCCGGGACAATCGTCAACTATGGCTACACCTTC. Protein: CASSPGTIVNYGYTF.

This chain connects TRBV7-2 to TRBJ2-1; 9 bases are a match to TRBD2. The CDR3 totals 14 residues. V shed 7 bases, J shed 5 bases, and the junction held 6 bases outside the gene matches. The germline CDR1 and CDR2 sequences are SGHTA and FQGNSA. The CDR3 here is CASTISGSHNEQFF. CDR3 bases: TGTGCCAGCACCATTAGCGGGAGCCACAATGAGCAGTTCTTC.

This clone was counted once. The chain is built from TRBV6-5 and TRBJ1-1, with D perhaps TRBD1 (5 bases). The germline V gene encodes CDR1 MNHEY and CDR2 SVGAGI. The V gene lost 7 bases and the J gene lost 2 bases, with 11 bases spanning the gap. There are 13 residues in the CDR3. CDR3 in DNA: TGTGCCAGCACCCCCGACAGTAACACTGAAGCTTTCTTT. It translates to CASTPDSNTEAFF.

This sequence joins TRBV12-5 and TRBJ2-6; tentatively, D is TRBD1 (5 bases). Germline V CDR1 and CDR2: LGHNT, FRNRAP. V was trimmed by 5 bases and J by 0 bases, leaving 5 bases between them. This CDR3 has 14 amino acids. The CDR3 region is CASGDSSGANVLTF. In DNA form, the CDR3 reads TGTGCTAGTGGTGACAGCTCTGGGGCCAACGTCCTGACTTTC.

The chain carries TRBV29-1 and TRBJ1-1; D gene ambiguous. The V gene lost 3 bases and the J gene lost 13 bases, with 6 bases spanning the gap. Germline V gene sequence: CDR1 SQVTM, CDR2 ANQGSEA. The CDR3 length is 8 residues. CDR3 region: CSVDRGFF. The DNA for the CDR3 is TGCAGCGTTGACAGAGGTTTCTTT.

The CDR3 DNA reads as TGCAGTGCTGTACAGGGAAACACCATATATTTT. The encoded protein is CSAVQGNTIYF. V is TRBV20-1 and J is TRBJ1-3; D is undetermined. Trimming took off 5 bases at V and 4 bases at J, with 6 bases between the two ends. Germline V lookup: CDR1 DFQATT, CDR2 SNEGSKA (reference sequence). The CDR3 runs to 11 residues.

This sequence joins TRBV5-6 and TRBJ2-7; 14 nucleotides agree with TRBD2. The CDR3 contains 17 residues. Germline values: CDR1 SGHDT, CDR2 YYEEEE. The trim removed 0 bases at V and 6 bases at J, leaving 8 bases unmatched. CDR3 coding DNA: TGTGCCAGCAGCTTGGTTCGACTAGCGGGAGGGTTCGCCGAGCAGTACTTC. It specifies CASSLVRLAGGFAEQYF.

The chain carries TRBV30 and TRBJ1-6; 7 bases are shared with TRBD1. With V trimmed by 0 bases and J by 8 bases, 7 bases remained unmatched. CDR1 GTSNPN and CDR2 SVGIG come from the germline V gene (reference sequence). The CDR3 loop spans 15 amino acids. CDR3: CAWSVKTGSYSPLHF. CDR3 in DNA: TGTGCCTGGAGTGTCAAGACAGGGTCATATTCACCCCTCCACTTT.

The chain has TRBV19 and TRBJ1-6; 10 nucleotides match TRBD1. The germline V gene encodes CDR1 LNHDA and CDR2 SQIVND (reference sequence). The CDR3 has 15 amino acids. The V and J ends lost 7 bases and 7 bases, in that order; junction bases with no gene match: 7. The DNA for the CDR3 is TGTGCCAGTAAGGGGGACAGGGGAGGGAATTCACCCCTCCACTTT. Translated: CASKGDRGGNSPLHF.

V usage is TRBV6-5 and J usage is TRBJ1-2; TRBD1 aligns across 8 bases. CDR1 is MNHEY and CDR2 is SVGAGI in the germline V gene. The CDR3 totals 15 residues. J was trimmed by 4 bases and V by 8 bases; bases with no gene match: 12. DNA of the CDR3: TGTGCCAGCCTCCCAACGACAGGGGTGACCTATGGCTACACCTTC. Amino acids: CASLPTTGVTYGYTF.

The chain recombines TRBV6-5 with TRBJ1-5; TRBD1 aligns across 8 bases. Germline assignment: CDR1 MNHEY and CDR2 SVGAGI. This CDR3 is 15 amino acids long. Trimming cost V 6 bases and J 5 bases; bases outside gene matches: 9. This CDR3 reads CASSPDRVGDQPQHF. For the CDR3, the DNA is TGTGCCAGCAGCCCGGACAGGGTTGGGGATCAGCCCCAGCATTTT.

CDR3: CASSKETGIVSYTF. In DNA form, the CDR3 reads TGTGCCAGCAGCAAAGAGACAGGGATAGTCAGCTACACCTTC. V and J are TRBV9 and TRBJ1-2; 7 nucleotides match TRBD1. Germline V gene sequence: CDR1 SGDLS, CDR2 YYNGEE. The CDR3 contains 14 residues. J was trimmed by 9 bases and V by 4 bases; bases with no gene match: 12.